This is a list of T cell receptor beta chains from one sample in a study of T-cell memory formation after mild COVID-19. Each CDR3 protein gets one entry after TCRdb re-called the 5' RACE reads with MiXCR. The sample lists 300,000 to 350,000 distinct CDR3 sequences, over 11% occurring once. Sequencing was done on a sample of PBMCs or a T cell subset sorted from them (not recorded which). The receptors derive from a man younger than 35 who had mild COVID-19 (a few samples of this study predate the infection). Cell type and time point are not known. CDR3s include the opening cysteine and the closing phenylalanine or tryptophan. The order of the fields is D gene, clone size, J gene, V gene, CDR3 DNA, CDR3 protein. The D gene is left open where the match is weak. Size tells how often a clone was seen (once, few, many) or the class of an expanded clone, and some rows leave it out.

D gene: -; clone size: -; J gene: TRBJ1-4; V gene: TRBV7-9; CDR3 DNA: TGTGCCAGCAGCTCCGACAGAAGCATTGAAAAACTGTTTTTT; CDR3 protein: CASSSDRSIEKLFF
D gene: -; clone size: few; J gene: TRBJ1-1; V gene: TRBV4-2; CDR3 DNA: TGTGCCAGCAGCCAGCCTACACAGAACACTGAAGCTTTCTTT; CDR3 protein: CASSQPTQNTEAFF
D gene: -; clone size: few; J gene: TRBJ1-4; V gene: TRBV6-2/TRBV6-3; CDR3 DNA: TGTGCCACCCTCCGGAGGGAAAAACTGTTTTTT; CDR3 protein: CATLRREKLFF
D gene: -; clone size: -; J gene: TRBJ2-3; V gene: TRBV10-3; CDR3 DNA: TGTGCCATCAGTGAGGGGGTGGGCACAGATACGCAGTATTTT; CDR3 protein: CAISEGVGTDTQYF
D gene: -; clone size: -; J gene: TRBJ1-1; V gene: TRBV5-1; CDR3 DNA: TGCGCCAGCAGCCCCCTAAGTGTCTCGGGGAACGCTTTCTTT; CDR3 protein: CASSPLSVSGNAFF
D gene: -; clone size: few; J gene: TRBJ1-1; V gene: TRBV4-1; CDR3 DNA: TGCGCCAGCAGCCGGGATAACACTGAAGCTTTCTTT; CDR3 protein: CASSRDNTEAFF
D gene: TRBD2; clone size: -; J gene: TRBJ2-3; V gene: TRBV20-1; CDR3 DNA: TGCAGTGCTAGACCAGGGAGCGGGGGGGCAGATACGCAGTATTTT; CDR3 protein: CSARPGSGGADTQYF
D gene: -; clone size: few; J gene: TRBJ1-1; V gene: TRBV4-3; CDR3 DNA: TGCGCCAGCAGCCAAGAGTGGGGGAGAAACACTGAAGCTTTCTTT; CDR3 protein: CASSQEWGRNTEAFF
D gene: -; clone size: many; J gene: TRBJ1-2; V gene: TRBV12-3/TRBV12-4; CDR3 DNA: TGTGCCAGCAGTTCGACAGGTTCCTATGGCTACACCTTC; CDR3 protein: CASSSTGSYGYTF
D gene: -; clone size: -; J gene: TRBJ1-1; V gene: TRBV5-1; CDR3 DNA: TGCGCCAGCAGACCCATAGGGAGGAGTCAAACTGAAGCTTTCTTT; CDR3 protein: CASRPIGRSQTEAFF
D gene: -; clone size: few; J gene: TRBJ2-3; V gene: TRBV5-1; CDR3 DNA: TGCGCCAGCAGCTCGGGACTCGCGTCTAGGGATACGCAGTATTTT; CDR3 protein: CASSSGLASRDTQYF
D gene: -; clone size: few; J gene: TRBJ2-2; V gene: TRBV6-6; CDR3 DNA: TGTGCCAGCGGGGCGATGGAGCTGTTTTTT; CDR3 protein: CASGAMELFF
D gene: TRBD2; clone size: few; J gene: TRBJ2-1; V gene: TRBV9; CDR3 DNA: TGTGCCAGCAGCCCCGGGACTAGCGGGGGGCGTTACAATGAGCAGTTCTTC; CDR3 protein: CASSPGTSGGRYNEQFF
D gene: TRBD1; clone size: -; J gene: TRBJ2-2; V gene: TRBV5-1; CDR3 DNA: TGCGCCAGCAATACAGGGTCCAGGGGGTACACCGGGGAGCTGTTTTTT; CDR3 protein: CASNTGSRGYTGELFF
D gene: TRBD2; clone size: -; J gene: TRBJ2-1; V gene: TRBV9; CDR3 DNA: TGTGCCAGCAGGCCGGGACTAGGGTTTACTGAGCAGTTCTTC; CDR3 protein: CASRPGLGFTEQFF
D gene: -; clone size: many; J gene: TRBJ2-4; V gene: TRBV12-3/TRBV12-4; CDR3 DNA: TGTGCCAGCAGTCCGAAGCTAGCCAAAAACATTCAGTACTTC; CDR3 protein: CASSPKLAKNIQYF
D gene: -; clone size: few; J gene: TRBJ1-2; V gene: TRBV2; CDR3 DNA: TGTGCCAGCAGTGAACGGCGGTCCACCTTC; CDR3 protein: CASSERRSTF
D gene: -; clone size: -; J gene: TRBJ1-2; V gene: TRBV29-1; CDR3 DNA: TGCAGCGTTGAAGGGGGTTGGTATGGCTACACCTTC; CDR3 protein: CSVEGGWYGYTF
D gene: TRBD2; clone size: -; J gene: TRBJ2-3; V gene: TRBV4-3; CDR3 DNA: TGCGCCAGCAGAACGTCTGCCGGGGGGGCAAATACGCAGTATTTT; CDR3 protein: CASRTSAGGANTQYF
D gene: -; clone size: -; J gene: TRBJ1-5; V gene: TRBV6-5; CDR3 DNA: TGTGCCAGCAGTCCGACAAGGGGGAGGGTTGAGCATTTT; CDR3 protein: CASSPTRGRVEHF
D gene: TRBD2; clone size: few; J gene: TRBJ2-3; V gene: TRBV5-1; CDR3 DNA: TGCGCCAGCAGATCCCCCGCCAGCGGGGCCACAGATACGCAGTATTTT; CDR3 protein: CASRSPASGATDTQYF
D gene: -; clone size: -; J gene: TRBJ1-5; V gene: TRBV18; CDR3 DNA: TGTGCCAGCTCACCCCAAGGCCAGGGTTGGGGCAATCAGCCCCAGCATTTT; CDR3 protein: CASSPQGQGWGNQPQHF
D gene: -; clone size: few; J gene: TRBJ2-5; V gene: TRBV9; CDR3 DNA: TGTGCCAGCAGCGTAGGGGGAGTAGGGTCCCAAGAGACCCAGTACTTC; CDR3 protein: CASSVGGVGSQETQYF
D gene: TRBD1; clone size: -; J gene: TRBJ1-2; V gene: TRBV27; CDR3 DNA: TGTGCCAGTGGACAGGGGGCAAATGGCTACACCTTC; CDR3 protein: CASGQGANGYTF
D gene: -; clone size: -; J gene: TRBJ1-1; V gene: TRBV6-5; CDR3 DNA: TGTGCCAGCAGTTACGAGCAGGGTGAAGCTTTCTTT; CDR3 protein: CASSYEQGEAFF
D gene: TRBD2; clone size: -; J gene: TRBJ2-5; V gene: TRBV20-1; CDR3 DNA: TGCAGTGCTAGAGCACAGATACTAGCGCGCGGAGAGACCCAGTACTTC; CDR3 protein: CSARAQILARGETQYF
D gene: -; clone size: -; J gene: TRBJ1-6; V gene: TRBV13; CDR3 DNA: TGTGCCAGCAGTTACGGCCCCGGGAGACCCCTCCACTTT; CDR3 protein: CASSYGPGRPLHF
D gene: -; clone size: many; J gene: TRBJ2-1; V gene: TRBV5-5; CDR3 DNA: TGTGCCAGCAGCTCCGGTCTGGGGGGGCATATCGATGAGCAGTTCTTC; CDR3 protein: CASSSGLGGHIDEQFF
D gene: TRBD2; clone size: -; J gene: TRBJ2-3; V gene: TRBV5-1; CDR3 DNA: TGCGCCAGCAGGACGGGACTAGCGGGGGCCCGCGTCGTGAATACGCAGTATTTT; CDR3 protein: CASRTGLAGARVVNTQYF
D gene: TRBD1; clone size: many; J gene: TRBJ1-1; V gene: TRBV6-5; CDR3 DNA: TGTGCCAGCAGCACCATGTCGTCCGTGACAGGGGGTAGGGTCACTGAAGCTTTCTTT; CDR3 protein: CASSTMSSVTGGRVTEAFF
D gene: -; clone size: few; J gene: TRBJ1-5; V gene: TRBV10-3; CDR3 DNA: TGTGCCATCAGTGACGGGGGAAATAGCAATCAGCCCCAGCATTTT; CDR3 protein: CAISDGGNSNQPQHF
D gene: TRBD1; clone size: -; J gene: TRBJ1-1; V gene: TRBV3-1; CDR3 DNA: TGTGCCAGCAGCCCCGACAGGGACATGAACACTGAAGCTTTCTTT; CDR3 protein: CASSPDRDMNTEAFF
D gene: TRBD1; clone size: -; J gene: TRBJ1-3; V gene: TRBV4-1; CDR3 DNA: TGCGCCAGCAGCCGACAGAGGGACAGGGGCTCTGGAAACACCATATATTTT; CDR3 protein: CASSRQRDRGSGNTIYF
D gene: -; clone size: few; J gene: TRBJ1-4; V gene: TRBV5-1; CDR3 DNA: TGCGCCAGCAGCTTGGCCGTTGAGGAAAAACTGTTTTTT; CDR3 protein: CASSLAVEEKLFF
D gene: TRBD2; clone size: -; J gene: TRBJ2-3; V gene: TRBV9; CDR3 DNA: TGTGCCAGCAGCTTATCCGGGGGGGCCGAGGCAGATACGCAGTATTTT; CDR3 protein: CASSLSGGAEADTQYF
D gene: -; clone size: -; J gene: TRBJ1-6; V gene: TRBV12-3/TRBV12-4; CDR3 DNA: TGTGCCAGCGGGGGGGGAGGATCCCTCCACTTT; CDR3 protein: CASGGGGSLHF
D gene: -; clone size: -; J gene: TRBJ2-7; V gene: TRBV29-1; CDR3 DNA: TGCAGCGTTGAAGGAGTCGGATACGAGCAGTACTTC; CDR3 protein: CSVEGVGYEQYF
D gene: -; clone size: -; J gene: TRBJ2-7; V gene: TRBV12-3/TRBV12-4; CDR3 DNA: TGTGCCAGCAGTTTAGGACGCCTCGATTACGAGCAGTACTTC; CDR3 protein: CASSLGRLDYEQYF
D gene: -; clone size: many; J gene: TRBJ1-6; V gene: TRBV7-2; CDR3 DNA: TGTGCCAGCAGCGGCCGGGACATACTGAGTTCACCCCTCCACTTT; CDR3 protein: CASSGRDILSSPLHF
D gene: TRBD2; clone size: many; J gene: TRBJ2-1; V gene: TRBV2; CDR3 DNA: TGTGCCAGCAGTTATCCGGGACTAGGTGGGGTGAATGAGCAGTTCTTC; CDR3 protein: CASSYPGLGGVNEQFF
D gene: TRBD2; clone size: -; J gene: TRBJ2-3; V gene: TRBV7-2; CDR3 DNA: TGTGCCAGCAGCAAGACTAGCCGTCACACAGATACGCAGTATTTT; CDR3 protein: CASSKTSRHTDTQYF
D gene: -; clone size: -; J gene: TRBJ1-3; V gene: TRBV12-3/TRBV12-4; CDR3 DNA: TGTGCCAGCAGTTCCGACAGGCTGGCAGGAAACACCATATATTTT; CDR3 protein: CASSSDRLAGNTIYF
D gene: TRBD1; clone size: once; J gene: TRBJ2-2; V gene: TRBV5-1; CDR3 DNA: TGCGCCAGCAGCGGACAGGGGGACACCGGGGAGCTGTTTTTT; CDR3 protein: CASSGQGDTGELFF
D gene: TRBD1; clone size: -; J gene: TRBJ2-1; V gene: TRBV29-1; CDR3 DNA: TGCAGCGTTGATAGGACAGGGGAAAATTCCTACAATGAGCAGTTCTTC; CDR3 protein: CSVDRTGENSYNEQFF
D gene: -; clone size: few; J gene: TRBJ2-3; V gene: TRBV20-1; CDR3 DNA: TGCAGTGCTAGAGAGGTGGCCACAGATACGCAGTATTTT; CDR3 protein: CSAREVATDTQYF
D gene: -; clone size: -; J gene: TRBJ2-1; V gene: TRBV6-5; CDR3 DNA: TGTGCCAGCAGTCAAAGTTATGAGCAGTTCTTC; CDR3 protein: CASSQSYEQFF
D gene: TRBD1; clone size: -; J gene: TRBJ2-3; V gene: TRBV10-3; CDR3 DNA: TGTGCCATCAGTGAGTCGAGGGGGCCGCGCACAGATACGCAGTATTTT; CDR3 protein: CAISESRGPRTDTQYF
D gene: -; clone size: -; J gene: TRBJ2-3; V gene: TRBV29-1; CDR3 DNA: TGCAGCGTTGTCACCTCTAGCACAGATACGCAGTATTTT; CDR3 protein: CSVVTSSTDTQYF
D gene: -; clone size: -; J gene: TRBJ2-2; V gene: TRBV29-1; CDR3 DNA: TGCAGCGTTGACAAACTCGACACCGGGGAGCTGTTTTTT; CDR3 protein: CSVDKLDTGELFF
D gene: TRBD1; clone size: few; J gene: TRBJ1-2; V gene: TRBV4-1; CDR3 DNA: TGCGCCAGCAGCCAGGACAGGGGGCGCAGGGGTAACTATGGCTACACCTTC; CDR3 protein: CASSQDRGRRGNYGYTF
D gene: -; clone size: few; J gene: TRBJ2-1; V gene: TRBV6-1; CDR3 DNA: TGTGCCAGCAGTGAAGCTGGTGGAAATGAGCAGTTCTTC; CDR3 protein: CASSEAGGNEQFF
D gene: TRBD2; clone size: -; J gene: TRBJ2-2; V gene: TRBV7-3; CDR3 DNA: TGTGCCAGCAGCCGGACTAGCGGGGCTCGGGGGGAGCTGTTTTTT; CDR3 protein: CASSRTSGARGELFF
D gene: -; clone size: many; J gene: TRBJ1-3; V gene: TRBV5-1; CDR3 DNA: TGCGCCAGCAGCTTGGACGCCGCGGGCGCATTCGGAAACACCATATATTTT; CDR3 protein: CASSLDAAGAFGNTIYF
D gene: TRBD1; clone size: -; J gene: TRBJ1-3; V gene: TRBV10-3; CDR3 DNA: TGTGCCACCCGAGGACAGGGAGTGGGTGCAAACACCATATATTTT; CDR3 protein: CATRGQGVGANTIYF
D gene: TRBD1; clone size: -; J gene: TRBJ2-1; V gene: TRBV7-3; CDR3 DNA: TGTGCCAGCAGCCCCGGGACAGGGTCGGCCAATGAGCAGTTCTTC; CDR3 protein: CASSPGTGSANEQFF
D gene: TRBD1; clone size: -; J gene: TRBJ2-7; V gene: TRBV20-1; CDR3 DNA: TGCAGTGCCACAGACAGGGCCCTCTCCTACGAGCAGTACTTC; CDR3 protein: CSATDRALSYEQYF
D gene: -; clone size: -; J gene: TRBJ2-7; V gene: TRBV21-1; CDR3 DNA: TGTGCCAGCCTTGGACTTCATCACGAGCAGTACTTC; CDR3 protein: CASLGLHHEQYF
D gene: -; clone size: -; J gene: TRBJ2-3; V gene: TRBV7-2; CDR3 DNA: TGTGCCAGCAGCTTAGACATCGGAGATACGCAGTATTTT; CDR3 protein: CASSLDIGDTQYF
D gene: TRBD2; clone size: few; J gene: TRBJ2-7; V gene: TRBV6-5; CDR3 DNA: TGTGCCAGCAAGCCGGGGGGGCCCTACGAGCAGTACTTC; CDR3 protein: CASKPGGPYEQYF
D gene: -; clone size: -; J gene: TRBJ2-1; V gene: TRBV29-1; CDR3 DNA: TGCAGCGTTGAAGATTTCCCTTTAAAGGGCCTCGATGACAATGAGCAGTTCTTC; CDR3 protein: CSVEDFPLKGLDDNEQFF